These T cell receptor beta chains were read from a single sample in a study of patients and donors after allogeneic stem cell transplantation. TCRdb independently ran MiXCR on the RT-PCR reads; one entry per CDR3 protein. The sample has approximately 150,000 distinct CDR3 sequences, 24% seen once. The sequenced sample was blood, either unsorted or a sorted T cell fraction (not recorded which). These receptor sequences come from a human donor who was either an allogeneic HSCT recipient or a stem cell or donor lymphocyte infusion donor (not recorded which). It is not recorded whose cells these are; they may come from a transplant donor. CDR3s include the opening cysteine and the closing phenylalanine or tryptophan. A D gene is named only where the DNA matches it firmly. Not all rows give a size; the values are once, few, many and, for expanded clones, a class.

V: TRBV29-1; size: NA; D: NA; J: TRBJ1-1; DNA: TGCAGCGTTGGAGGAAGCCTCGGCACTGAAGCTTTCTTT; CDR3: CSVGGSLGTEAFF
V: TRBV7-2; size: few; D: NA; J: TRBJ1-2; DNA: TGTGCCAGCAGCTTTTCCGGGGTTGGCTACACCTTC; CDR3: CASSFSGVGYTF
V: TRBV18; size: many; D: NA; J: TRBJ1-3; DNA: TGTGCCAGCTCACGGCCTTCAGGGGAGGCGGGAAACACCATATATTTT; CDR3: CASSRPSGEAGNTIYF
V: TRBV6-6; size: many; D: NA; J: TRBJ1-1; DNA: TGTGCCGCGCAGGAGTTTAAGAACACTGAAGCTTTCTTT; CDR3: CAAQEFKNTEAFF
V: TRBV30; size: NA; D: NA; J: TRBJ2-7; DNA: TGTGCCTGGAGTGTACTGGAACGCGAGCAGTACTTC; CDR3: CAWSVLEREQYF
V: TRBV20-1; size: once; D: NA; J: TRBJ2-7; DNA: TGCAGTGCTAGTGCGGGATCGACCTACGAGCAGTACTTC; CDR3: CSASAGSTYEQYF
V: TRBV7-2; size: few; D: NA; J: TRBJ2-1; DNA: TGTGCCAGCAGCTTTGGACCAGCCAATGAGCAGTTCTTC; CDR3: CASSFGPANEQFF
V: TRBV4-3; size: few; D: TRBD1; J: TRBJ1-6; DNA: TGCGCCAGCAGCCAAGACCCGGGACAGGGGGAGTTT; CDR3: CASSQDPGQGEF
V: TRBV2; size: NA; D: NA; J: TRBJ1-1; DNA: TGTGCCTTACCGACAGAGGGGGACACTGAAGCTTTCTTT; CDR3: CALPTEGDTEAFF
V: TRBV9; size: few; D: NA; J: TRBJ2-3; DNA: TGTGCCAGCAGCGTAAGCACAGATACGCAGTATTTT; CDR3: CASSVSTDTQYF
V: TRBV20-1; size: NA; D: NA; J: TRBJ1-1; DNA: TGCAGTGCCTTCGAAGTCGGGGGGAGTAACACTGAAGCTTTCTTT; CDR3: CSAFEVGGSNTEAFF
V: TRBV10-3; size: NA; D: NA; J: TRBJ1-5; DNA: TGTGCCATCAGTGTTTACAATCAACCCCAGCATTTT; CDR3: CAISVYNQPQHF
V: TRBV10-3; size: few; D: TRBD2; J: TRBJ2-2; DNA: TGTGCCATCAGTGATTCCCTAGCGGGAGTTGGAACCGGGGAGCTGTTTTTT; CDR3: CAISDSLAGVGTGELFF
V: TRBV12-3/TRBV12-4; size: NA; D: TRBD1; J: TRBJ2-7; DNA: TGTGCCAGCAGTTACTCCCCCCACCGGGACAGGGGTACCTACGAGCAGTACTTC; CDR3: CASSYSPHRDRGTYEQYF
V: TRBV6-6; size: NA; D: NA; J: TRBJ2-3; DNA: TGTGCCAGCAGGGCCGGGAACACAGATACGCAGTATTTT; CDR3: CASRAGNTDTQYF
V: TRBV5-1; size: few; D: NA; J: TRBJ2-1; DNA: TGCGCCAGCAGCTTGGTGTTATCTGGGAACAATGAGCAGTTCTTC; CDR3: CASSLVLSGNNEQFF
V: TRBV11-2; size: NA; D: NA; J: TRBJ1-1; DNA: TGTGCCAGCAGCTTCTCCCGGGACCTACCGGCCACTGAAGCTTTCTTT; CDR3: CASSFSRDLPATEAFF
V: TRBV5-1; size: few; D: TRBD1; J: TRBJ1-2; DNA: TGCGCCAGCAGGCCAGGGGGAAGGATCGAGCACTATGGCTACACCTTC; CDR3: CASRPGGRIEHYGYTF
V: TRBV6-5; size: few; D: NA; J: TRBJ1-6; DNA: TGTGCCAGCAGTTACCGGGGTTCGGGGGCTAATTCACCCCTCCACTTT; CDR3: CASSYRGSGANSPLHF
V: TRBV14; size: few; D: NA; J: TRBJ1-2; DNA: TGTGCCAGCAGCCAAAGAGGAGGGAACGGCTACACCTTC; CDR3: CASSQRGGNGYTF
V: TRBV5-6; size: few; D: NA; J: TRBJ2-3; DNA: TGTGCCAGCAGACTAACAGGGTCCTTCGTAGATACGCAGTATTTT; CDR3: CASRLTGSFVDTQYF
V: TRBV7-9; size: NA; D: TRBD1; J: TRBJ1-1; DNA: TGTGCCAGCAGTTCCGGGACAGGGAACACTGAAGCTTTCTTT; CDR3: CASSSGTGNTEAFF
V: TRBV9; size: NA; D: NA; J: TRBJ2-1; DNA: TGTGCCAGCAGTCACCCCGAGGGGGGAAAGGGCTACAATGAGCAGTTCTTC; CDR3: CASSHPEGGKGYNEQFF
V: TRBV12-3/TRBV12-4; size: NA; D: TRBD2; J: TRBJ2-3; DNA: TGTGCCAGCAGTTTAGTCGGGGGGTACTCGTTTTTAAGCACAGATACGCAGTATTTT; CDR3: CASSLVGGYSFLSTDTQYF